These 27 T cell receptor beta chains originate from one sample sequenced in a study of control samples from healthy donors and cancer patients. The table came from immunoSEQ multiplex PCR; TCRdb's copy has only in-frame clones and leaves some out. Among about 130,000 clones listed, approximately 91% were seen once. Material for sequencing was blood. Receptors were obtained from a man in his fifties in good health.

This sequence joins TRBV12-5 and TRBJ1-1; 7 bases map to TRBD1. Trimming took 4 bases from V and 0 from J; bases not matched to a gene: 11. This CDR3 has 17 amino acids. Germline CDR1 LGHNT, CDR2 FRNRAP. CDR3: CASGSPPGQSMNTEAFF. CDR3 coding DNA: TGTGCTAGTGGTTCACCCCCGGGACAGAGCATGAACACTGAAGCTTTCTTT. The whole variable domain, filled in from reference TRBV12-5 and TRBJ1-1, reads DARVTQTPRHKVTEMGQEVTMRCQPILGHNTVFWYRQTMMQGLELLAYFRNRAPLDDSGMPKDRFSAEMPDATLATLKIQPSEPRDSAVYFCASGSPPGQSMNTEAFFGQGTRLTVV.

The chain carries TRBV3-1 (or the pseudogene TRBV3-2) and TRBJ1-2, with TRBD1 identical over 10 bases. This CDR3 has 14 amino acids. The germline gives CDR1 LGHDT, CDR2 YNNKEL (reference sequence). The trim removed 6 bases at V and 8 bases at J, leaving 9 bases unmatched. CDR3 residues: CASRPPGQGTGYTF. The CDR3 DNA reads as TGTGCCAGCAGGCCGCCGGGACAGGGGACGGGCTACACCTTC.

This chain uses TRBV2 with TRBJ1-2; D gene uncertain. Germline assignment: CDR1 SNHLY and CDR2 FYNNEI. CDR3 length: 15 residues. The ends were cut back, 0 bases at V and 8 bases at J, with 16 bases in the middle. CDR3 residues: CASSEALRAVTGYTF. CDR3 sequence (DNA): TGTGCCAGCAGTGAAGCGCTTCGGGCAGTAACCGGCTACACCTTC.

The chain is built from TRBV7-9 and TRBJ1-2; D is ambiguous. Between the trimmed V and J ends, which lost 0 bases and 2 bases, there was a span of 10 bases. There are 15 residues in the CDR3. The germline gives CDR1 SEHNR, CDR2 FQNEAQ (reference sequence). CDR3 DNA sequence: TGTGCCAGCAGCTTAGCATCGACACCGAACTATGGCTACACCTTC. Amino acid sequence: CASSLASTPNYGYTF.

The chain has TRBV28 and TRBJ2-1; TRBD1 is a possible D gene (6 bases). Germline V gene lookup returns CDR1 MDHEN and CDR2 SYDVKM. Trimming took 4 bases from V and 7 from J, leaving 14 bases between them. CDR3 length: 14 amino acids. Here the CDR3 reads CASSSGQNRNEQFF. For the CDR3, the DNA is TGTGCCAGCAGTTCCGGACAGAACAGGAATGAGCAGTTCTTC.

The chain is built from TRBV3-1 (or the pseudogene TRBV3-2) and TRBJ2-7, with D unclear. CDR1 is LGHDT and CDR2 is YNNKEL in the germline V gene (reference sequence). Trimming cost V 4 bases and J 13 bases, with 11 bases left between them. The CDR3 runs 10 residues. CDR3 bases: TGTGCCAGCAGCCCCCGCTGGGGATACTTC. Protein: CASSPRWGYF.

V usage is TRBV6-5 and J usage is TRBJ2-1; TRBD1 aligns across 9 bases. Unmatched junction bases numbered 8, after V lost 10 bases and J lost 4 bases. From germline, CDR1 is MNHEY and CDR2 SVGAGI. There are 14 residues in the CDR3. Here the CDR3 DNA reads TGTGCCATCAAGACCGGACAGGGGTACAATGAGCAGTTCTTC. Its protein product is CAIKTGQGYNEQFF.

The genes are TRBV5-1 and TRBJ2-5; perhaps TRBD2 as D (5 bases). The V end lost 0 bases, the J end lost 3 bases, and 9 bases lay between the germline ends. The CDR3 spans 14 residues. CDR1 is SGHRS, CDR2 YFSETQ, per germline. CDR3 nucleotide sequence: TGCGCCAGCAGCTTGGGAGGGTCAAAAGAGACCCAGTACTTC. It codes for CASSLGGSKETQYF. The full variable domain, completed using reference TRBV5-1 and TRBJ2-5, is KAGVTQTPRYLIKTRGQQVTLSCSPISGHRSVSWYQQTPGQGLQFLFEYFSETQRNKGNFPGRFSGRQFSNSRSEMNVSTLELGDSALYLCASSLGGSKETQYFGPGTRLLVL.

V is TRBV7-2 and J is TRBJ2-1; 8 bases line up with TRBD2. Trimming removed 2 bases from V and 8 bases from J; junction bases left unmatched: 11. Looked up from germline, CDR1 is SGHTA and CDR2 is FQGNSA. This CDR3 has 16 amino acids. The CDR3 bases are TGTGCCAGCAGCTTATATACGGGGGGGCCAGTGGATGAGCAGTTCTTC. It encodes CASSLYTGGPVDEQFF.

This clone was seen a handful of times. The J gene is TRBJ2-1, the V gene TRBV5-4; D not certain. V was trimmed by 3 bases and J by 10 bases, leaving 17 bases between them. The CDR3 runs to 14 residues. Germline CDR1 is SGHNT and CDR2 is YYREEE (reference sequence). CDR3 protein: CASSSSSRMGEQFF. As DNA, the CDR3 is TGTGCCAGCAGCTCCTCTTCTAGAATGGGGGAGCAGTTCTTC.

The chain couples TRBV6-5 to TRBJ2-6; 7 bases align to TRBD2. V dropped 8 bases and J dropped 1; count of bases not matched to a gene: 5. This CDR3 has 15 amino acids. The germline CDR1 and CDR2 sequences are MNHEY and SVGAGI. In nucleotides, the CDR3 is TGTGCCAGCTCCCGCGGGGGATCTGGGGCCAACGTCCTGACTTTC. It specifies CASSRGGSGANVLTF.

The J gene is TRBJ2-7, the V gene TRBV5-6, with 9 bases aligning to TRBD1. Germline V gene sequence: CDR1 SGHDT, CDR2 YYEEEE. The CDR3 is made up of 15 amino acids. Germline trimming cut 3 bases from V and 3 bases from J; bases unmatched to any gene: 7. CDR3 nucleotide sequence: TGTGCCAGCAGCTCCATCGGGACAGGGAGCTACGAGCAGTACTTC. It specifies CASSSIGTGSYEQYF.

The gene calls are TRBV27 and TRBJ1-6, with 10 bases identical to TRBD1. The germline CDR1 and CDR2 sequences are MNHEY and SMNVEV (reference sequence). This CDR3 region has 18 residues. The ends lost 2 bases at V and 0 bases at J; junction bases unmatched: 4. The chain's CDR3 is CASSLRTGGSSYNSPLHF. The CDR3 DNA follows: TGTGCCAGCAGTTTACGGACAGGGGGGAGCTCCTATAATTCACCCCTCCACTTT.

This chain links TRBV18 with TRBJ2-5; a possible D gene is TRBD1 (6 bases). CDR3 length: 14 residues. Germline values: CDR1 KGHSH, CDR2 LQKENI. Trimming removed 2 bases from V and 5 bases from J, with 12 bases in between. The CDR3 nucleotides are TGTGCCAGCTCACCAGCAGGGGCCGGTGAGACCCAGTACTTC. Its translation: CASSPAGAGETQYF.

The gene calls are TRBV30 and TRBJ2-3; 10 bases line up with TRBD1. Germline V CDR1 and CDR2: GTSNPN, SVGIG (reference sequence). This CDR3 comprises 18 residues. After removal of 2 bases from V and 2 bases from J, the junction contained 13 bases not matched to a gene. For the CDR3, the DNA is TGTGCCTGGAGTACCCAATCCGGGACAGGGGCTTTCACAGATACGCAGTATTTT. It specifies CAWSTQSGTGAFTDTQYF.

In DNA form, the CDR3 reads TGTGCCAGCAGCTCCCCCGCACGGGTCGCGGGCTATGGCTACACCTTC. This sequence encodes CASSSPARVAGYGYTF. The chain recombines TRBV7-8 with TRBJ1-2; no clear D. CDR1 and CDR2 from the germline V gene are SGHVS and FQNEAQ. There are 16 residues in the CDR3. V lost 4 bases, J lost 4 bases, and 19 bases lay in between.

This clone appeared a single time. The rearrangement uses TRBV4-2 and TRBJ1-3; D is undetermined. V was trimmed by 0 bases and J by 0 bases, leaving 3 bases between them. This CDR3 has 14 residues. Looked up from germline, CDR1 is LGHNA and CDR2 is YNFKEQ. This CDR3 is CASSQEFSGNTIYF. The DNA for the CDR3 is TGTGCCAGCAGCCAAGAATTCTCTGGAAACACCATATATTTT.

In this sample, this clone turned up a few times. V is TRBV5-5 and J is TRBJ2-5; TRBD2 aligns across 7 bases. V lost 0 bases, J lost 7 bases, and 6 bases stayed unmatched. The CDR3 runs to 14 residues. Germline V gene sequence: CDR1 SGHKS, CDR2 YYEKEE (reference sequence). The CDR3 loop reads CASSLAIGEGTQYF. CDR3 in DNA: TGTGCCAGCAGCTTGGCCATCGGGGAGGGGACCCAGTACTTC.

As regards this clone: At one end the junction does not follow the germline gene, possibly because of a read error. The chain is built from TRBV11-3 and TRBJ2-2; 11 bases match TRBD2. There are 14 residues in the CDR3. Germline values: CDR1 SGHNT, CDR2 YENEEA. CDR3 region: CVSSLAGGTGELFF. CDR3 DNA sequence: TGTGTCAGCAGTCTAGCGGGGGGCACCGGGGAGCTGTTTTTT.

The chain joins TRBV11-2 to TRBJ2-3; maybe TRBD1 (6 bases). From germline, CDR1 is SGHAT and CDR2 FQNNGV. The V gene lost 5 bases and the J gene lost 0 bases, with 15 bases spanning the gap. The CDR3 totals 16 residues. The CDR3: CASSTSTGASTDTQYF. The CDR3 bases are TGTGCCAGCAGCACCTCGACAGGAGCAAGCACAGATACGCAGTATTTT.

V usage is TRBV5-6 and J usage is TRBJ2-5; D not certain. The CDR3 runs to 13 residues. The ends were cut back, 4 bases at V and 5 bases at J, with 12 bases in the middle. CDR1 and CDR2 (germline): SGHDT, YYEEEE. DNA of the CDR3: TGTGCCAGCAGCGACGACCTGTGGGAGACCCAGTACTTC. It translates to CASSDDLWETQYF.

The V and J genes are TRBV28 and TRBJ2-5, with D unresolved. V lost 6 bases and J lost 2, with 10 bases in between. CDR1 and CDR2 from the germline V gene are MDHEN and SYDVKM. This CDR3 region has 13 residues. The CDR3 nucleotides are TGTGCCAGCAGCATGGTGGCTCAAGAGACCCAGTACTTC. Amino acids: CASSMVAQETQYF.

The chain has TRBV30 and TRBJ1-3; TRBD1 is a possible D gene (5 bases). CDR3 length equals 15 residues. Trimming cost V 0 bases and J 2 bases, with 11 bases left between them. Germline CDR1 reads GTSNPN; CDR2 reads SVGIG (reference sequence). The CDR3: CAWSVDQGAGNTIYF. The CDR3 coding sequence is TGTGCCTGGAGTGTCGATCAGGGAGCTGGAAACACCATATATTTT.

The chain links TRBV5-5 to TRBJ2-7, with D perhaps matching TRBD1 (6 bases). CDR3 length: 13 amino acids. Germline lookup yields CDR1 SGHKS and CDR2 YYEKEE (reference sequence). With 0 bases removed from V and 2 bases from J, the gap between germline ends came to 6 bases. The CDR3 sequence: CASSLDRAYEQYF. CDR3 nucleotide sequence: TGTGCCAGCAGCTTGGACAGGGCCTACGAGCAGTACTTC.

V is TRBV7-3 and J is TRBJ2-3; tentatively, D is TRBD1 (6 bases). CDR1 and CDR2 (germline): SGHTA, FQGTGA. The CDR3 length is 15 residues. V was cut by 2 bases and J by 4 bases, with 13 bases left in between. CDR3 DNA: TGTGCCAGCAGCTTAGTAGGCAGGGGAGCAGATACGCAGTATTTT. This encodes CASSLVGRGADTQYF.

This rearrangement joins TRBV18 to TRBJ2-2; no clear D. V was clipped by 5 bases and J by 6 bases, with 7 bases between them. Germline values: CDR1 KGHSH, CDR2 LQKENI. There are 12 residues in the CDR3. CDR3 sequence reads: CASSIFSGELFF. CDR3 DNA: TGTGCCAGCTCAATTTTTTCCGGGGAGCTGTTTTTT.

CDR3 protein: CASSQPDRGNSPLHF. In DNA form, the CDR3 reads TGCGCCAGCAGCCAACCAGACAGGGGCAATTCACCCCTCCACTTT. The rearrangement joins TRBV4-1 to TRBJ1-6; 8 positions agree with TRBD1. CDR1 MGHRA and CDR2 YSYEKL come from the germline V gene. The trim removed 2 bases at V and 7 bases at J, leaving 4 bases unmatched. The CDR3 loop spans 15 amino acids.